This entry describes one T cell receptor (beta chain). CDR1 is MNHEY and CDR2 is SVGAGI in the germline V gene. The CDR3 consists of 15 residues. Losses at the gene ends were 4 bases for V and 3 bases for J; bases not matched to a gene: 9. This sample was included in a study of blood T cell repertoires in COVID-19. Method: immunoSEQ multiplex PCR; TCRdb's copy keeps in-frame clones and lacks some. The data show about 270,000 clones, roughly nine tenths seen once. The sequence derives from a woman aged 45-60 years who had recovered from COVID-19. Sequencing was carried out using PBMCs or T cells enriched from blood (not recorded which). The chain recombines TRBV6-5 with TRBJ2-7; 7 bases map to TRBD1. The CDR3, as DNA: TGTGCCAGCAGTTTCCGGACAGGCTGGGGCTACGAGCAGTACTTC. This sequence encodes CASSFRTGWGYEQYF.